The subject of this entry is one T cell receptor (beta chain). Its cognate antigen has yet to be identified. No much larger clone is present one base from it, and per-base qualities are unavailable. The CDR3 regions of human TCRbeta chains were analyzed by immunosequencing. The study's own analysis went as follows. TCRs in the repertoires were matched against a reference library of SARS-CoV-2-specific TCRs that had been generated with the MIRA antigen-specificity platform. Breadth was defined as the fraction of unique TCRs that were SARS-CoV-2-associated, and depth was defined as the fraction of total T cells that were SARS-CoV-2-associated. Using the MIRA data, every spike-specific TCR was mapped to the spike region that the TCR reacted to and assigned to either a CD4 or a CD8 class. Log10-transformed breadth and depth values were compared by one-way ANOVA with Sidak's multiple comparisons tests. The clones in this table, taken by TCRdb from immuneACCESS, are in-frame only. Not every clone is retained; where verified, under half of the shortfall comes from an unresolved V gene, and the cause of the rest is unknown. D and trimming come from the DNA, and the V and J calls and clone size come from that table. The sample contains 150,000 to 200,000 clones, over 90% of them found a single time. The top ten clonotypes cover 3.5% to 4.5% of the sample.

These data are taken from a study of T cell responses to AZD1222 COVID-19 vaccine (dated by TCRdb to the early 2020s). Background for the entire study: AZD1222 recipients given second doses at about 4 weeks or at about 12 weeks were pooled, since spike-specific TCR depth and breadth were not found to differ between the two schedules. A total of about 230 trial participants underwent TCR sequencing, of whom about 200 received two doses of AZD1222 and about 25 received two doses of the MenACWY control vaccine. Trial participants were enrolled by age into 18-55, 56-69 and 70-plus year subgroups, with approximately 150, 28 and 58 TCR-sequenced participants respectively. Overall results and qualifications from the work: A significant rise in spike-specific TCR breadth and depth was observed after two AZD1222 doses relative to day 0 and relative to MenACWY recipients. Nearly half of unique spike-specific TCRs reportedly recognized epitopes outside regions mutated in the B.1.351 and B.1.1.7 variants. Participants were mostly white British, with more females than males. The authors suggested clonal diversity may have been underestimated. The whole spike protein was spanned by vaccine-associated CD4 TCRs, and dominant responses were seen in regions 160-218 and 743-854. The 56-69-year group was small, and its depth increase did not reach significance, likely because of low power. Conclusions about previously exposed vaccinees were limited because only 5 or 6 AZD1222 recipients were SARS-CoV-2 seropositive at baseline. Because no samples from the day 14 peak response were available, repertoires could be characterized only after the peak T cell response.

The time point label, read with the paper, signifies: baseline before first vaccination. The vaccinee samples were drawn from two UK trials, COV001 and COV002, one of which was a single-blind randomized controlled phase 2/3 trial testing AZD1222 (ChAdOx1 nCoV-19) in healthy adults. For TCRbeta chain sequencing, PBMC samples were collected from trial participants at day 0 and at day 28 after the second dose. V is shortened by 0 bases, J by 1 base, and the region joining them spans 9 bases. CDR1 and CDR2 are read off the germline V gene as KGHSH and LQKENI. Inclusive of the bounding cysteine and phenylalanine, the CDR3 is 16 residues long. Here the CDR3 DNA is all that survives: 48 bases in frame from base 1.

The receptor was derived from an adult in good health. The chain is encoded by TRBV18 joined to TRBJ1-4, with no confident D gene call. The sample here was peripheral blood, taken on day 0 of AZD1222 vaccination. The bases are TGTGCCAGCTCACCACCCAGTCGCGGAACTAATGAAAAACTGTTTTTT. This encodes CASSPPSRGTNEKLFF.